The 2 T cell receptor beta chains below were found in one sample sequenced in a study of cytomegalovirus exposure and HLA in healthy donors. Researchers ran the PCR with 60 Vbeta and 13 Jbeta primers. Produced via immunoSEQ multiplex PCR; TCRdb's table is partial and in-frame only. Seen here are roughly 240,000 clones, about 85% observed once, and the top ten hold roughly 0.24%. Material for sequencing was PBMCs. The receptors derive from a girl aged 2-15 years in good health and CMV-seronegative.

V gene TRBV6-6 combines with J gene TRBJ1-1, with D possibly TRBD1 on 6 matching bases. This CDR3 is built from 14 residues. Trimming took 7 bases from V and 0 from J, leaving 12 bases between them. Germline CDR1 MNHNY, CDR2 SVGAGI (reference sequence). The CDR3 loop reads CASTPDSLNTEAFF. The CDR3 nucleotides read TGTGCCAGCACCCCGGACAGTCTGAACACTGAAGCTTTCTTT.

The rearrangement uses TRBV10-2 and TRBJ2-4; D perhaps matches TRBD2 (5 bases). The CDR3 has 12 residues. Trimming left V 9 bases short and J 2 bases short, with 8 bases between. The germline CDR1 and CDR2 sequences are WSHSY and SAAADI. The CDR3 protein is CASSSSKNIQYF. The DNA of the CDR3 is TGCGCCAGTTCTAGCTCCAAAAACATTCAGTACTTC.